This T cell receptor beta chain was found in a study of cytomegalovirus exposure and HLA in healthy donors. The method was immunoSEQ multiplex PCR; TCRdb's version includes in-frame clones alone and lacks a portion of them. The sample holds around 150,000 clones, about 90% seen once. The CDR3 loop spans 14 amino acids. J gave up 4 bases and V 4 bases, and 6 bases lay outside the gene matches. The germline gives CDR1 WSHSY, CDR2 SAAADI. Sequences were obtained from PBMCs. The receptor was isolated from a woman younger than 30 in good health and CMV-seropositive. The rearrangement joins TRBV10-2 to TRBJ1-1, with 7 bases identical to TRBD1. The CDR3 here is CASSGQGRTTEAFF. The CDR3 bases are TGCGCCAGCAGTGGACAGGGACGGACCACTGAAGCTTTCTTT.